This TCR beta chain was observed in a study of T cell repertoires in cytomegalovirus infection. At the level of the study: Indications came from public TCR beta signatures; they pointed to CMV infection and to a matching HLA type.

Study-wide results and caveats: Using cumulative public TCR beta family frequency, the authors identified those who carried CMV together with the relevant HLA. Dominating the ex vivo response were HLA-C-restricted CMV-specific TCR beta clonotypes.

MiXCR, run by TCRdb on the reads, gives a single entry per CDR3 protein. The sample records roughly 250,000 distinct CDR3 sequences, approximately 13% being singletons. On this clonotype itself: The antigen is not known.

The specimen sequenced was PBMCs. This TCR derives from a human donor in good health (CMV status not recorded). Some clones in this sample may be carry-over from other donors' samples.

DNA for the CDR3: TGTGCCAGTAGTATAGCGGTATCTCAAGAGACCCAGTACTTC. Its protein is CASSIAVSQETQYF. The gene calls are TRBV19 and TRBJ2-5, with no clear D. This CDR3 spans 14 amino acids. Trimming took 1 base from V and 2 from J, leaving 8 bases between them. The germline gives CDR1 LNHDA, CDR2 SQIVND (reference sequence).